The 31 T cell receptor beta chains given below trace back to one sample, sequenced in a study of shared clonotypes between healthy human individuals. Produced via immunoSEQ multiplex PCR; TCRdb's table is partial and in-frame only. The sample holds 850,000 to 1,200,000 clones, around 76% seen once. Material: memory CD4+ T cells sorted from blood. Subset of the sample: CD45RA-negative fraction. The receptors come from a man younger than 35 in good health.

J is TRBJ2-3 and V is TRBV6-5; D gene unclear. V was pared by 6 bases and J by 0 bases, with 10 bases between. The CDR3 contains 14 residues. CDR1 MNHEY and CDR2 SVGAGI come from the germline V gene. CDR3 DNA sequence: TGTGCCAGCAGCTTAAGCAGAAGCACAGATACGCAGTATTTT. Encoded protein: CASSLSRSTDTQYF.

For this clone: A far larger clone is just one base off, so this is likely a read error. The chain carries TRBV30 and TRBJ2-7; 7 nucleotides agree with TRBD1. Germline trimming cut 2 bases from V and 7 bases from J; bases unmatched to any gene: 5. Germline assignment: CDR1 GTSNPN and CDR2 SVGIG (reference sequence). The CDR3 is made up of 12 amino acids. The chain's CDR3 is CAWSRTGREQYF. Here the CDR3 DNA reads TGTGCCTGGAGTAGGACAGGAAGGGAGCAGTACTTC. Full variable domain (rest looked up from reference TRBV30 and TRBJ2-7): SQTIHQWPATLVQPVGSPLSLECTVEGTSNPNLYWYRQAAGRGLQLLFYSVGIGQISSEVPQNLSASRPQDRQFILSSKKLLLSDSGFYLCAWSRTGREQYFGPGTRLTVT.

V is TRBV29-1 and J is TRBJ2-5; maybe TRBD1 (6 bases). Germline V lookup: CDR1 SQVTM, CDR2 ANQGSEA. V dropped 6 bases and J dropped 6 bases, with 17 bases sitting between them. The CDR3 covers 13 residues. The CDR3 region has the DNA TGCAGCGTCCGGGACAATGTTATGAAGACCCAGTACTTC. Protein sequence: CSVRDNVMKTQYF.

Regarding this clone: Other DNA sequences in this specimen translate into the identical CDR3. The CDR3 reads CASSYSGRVSSYEQYF. The CDR3, as DNA: TGTGCCAGCAGTTACTCGGGAAGGGTAAGCTCCTACGAGCAGTACTTC. The chain links TRBV6-5 to TRBJ2-7; no reliable D call. The CDR3 has 16 residues. The germline CDR1 and CDR2 sequences are MNHEY and SVGAGI. Trimming removed 0 bases from V and 0 bases from J, with 12 bases in between.

The chain has TRBV30 and TRBJ1-3; D gene ambiguous. This CDR3 is 17 amino acids long. V was pared by 4 bases and J by 0 bases, with 19 bases between. Germline V lookup: CDR1 GTSNPN, CDR2 SVGIG (reference sequence). The chain's CDR3 is CAWMGWRHHFSGNTIYF. CDR3 in DNA: TGTGCCTGGATGGGCTGGCGTCACCACTTCTCTGGAAACACCATATATTTT.

The rearrangement links TRBV14 to TRBJ1-2, with a tentative D call TRBD1 (6 bases). V gave up 4 bases and J gave up 7 bases, with 13 bases separating them. The CDR3 contains 13 residues. Germline values: CDR1 SGHDN, CDR2 FVKESK. The CDR3 loop reads CASSRTRGTGYTF. In DNA form, the CDR3 reads TGTGCCAGCAGCCGCACCAGGGGAACTGGCTACACCTTC.

This clone was observed a few times. J is TRBJ2-5 and V is TRBV2; D uncertain. The CDR3 is made up of 14 amino acids. Deletions cut 8 bases from V and 1 base from J, with 14 bases between. Germline CDR1 SNHLY, CDR2 FYNNEI. In nucleotides, the CDR3 is TGTGCCAGCGTGAAGGCCCGCAGCCAAGAGACCCAGTACTTC. Amino acids: CASVKARSQETQYF.

The chain uses TRBV4-3 and TRBJ2-3; 8 bases line up with TRBD1. The CDR3 extends over 15 amino acids. Trimming took 3 bases from V and 1 from J; bases not matched to a gene: 3. Germline V CDR1 and CDR2: LGHNA, YSLEER. The CDR3 sequence is CASSQMTGGTDTQYF. The CDR3 DNA is TGCGCCAGCAGCCAGATGACAGGGGGCACAGATACGCAGTATTTT.

The gene calls are TRBV7-9 and TRBJ2-1, with a possible D match to TRBD1 (7 bases). The CDR3 covers 14 residues. The ends were cut back, 4 bases at V and 5 bases at J, with 12 bases in the middle. In germline, CDR1 is SEHNR, CDR2 FQNEAQ (reference sequence). The CDR3 loop reads CASSSQGGHNEQFF. The DNA of the CDR3 is TGTGCCAGCAGCTCCCAGGGGGGCCACAATGAGCAGTTCTTC.

This clone was detected only a few times. The chain uses TRBV5-6 and TRBJ2-2; 7 bases fit TRBD1. The V gene end was trimmed by 1 base and the J gene end by 4 bases; junction bases not matched to a gene: 4. The CDR3 has 15 amino acids. Germline CDR1 reads SGHDT; CDR2 reads YYEEEE. The CDR3 sequence is CASSLYRGPTGELFF. In DNA, the CDR3 is TGTGCCAGCAGCTTGTACAGGGGCCCCACCGGGGAGCTGTTTTTT. The full variable domain, in which reference TRBV5-6 and TRBJ2-2 provide the parts outside the CDR3, is DAGVTQSPTHLIKTRGQQVTLRCSPKSGHDTVSWYQQALGQGPQFIFQYYEEEERQRGNFPDRFSGHQFPNYSSELNVNALLLGDSALYLCASSLYRGPTGELFFGEGSRLTVL.

V is TRBV4-1 and J is TRBJ2-7; D unresolved. Trimming removed 0 bases at V and 9 bases at J, with 18 bases between. The CDR3 is 15 amino acids. Germline V gene lookup returns CDR1 MGHRA and CDR2 YSYEKL. CDR3 sequence reads: CASSQEMTNFARQYF. The DNA of the CDR3 is TGCGCCAGCAGCCAAGAAATGACGAATTTCGCGAGGCAGTACTTC.

This clone was seen once. The CDR3 protein is CASSLDGRSYGYTF. Here the CDR3 DNA reads TGTGCCAGCAGTTTGGACGGACGGTCCTATGGCTACACCTTC. The rearrangement links TRBV27 to TRBJ1-2; no reliable D call. Trimming shortened V by 3 bases and J by 4 bases, and 12 bases separated the two germline ends. CDR3 size: 14 residues. The germline V gene encodes CDR1 MNHEY and CDR2 SMNVEV (reference sequence).

The chain has TRBV2 and TRBJ2-3; no clear D gene. Trimming cost V 4 bases and J 0 bases, with 8 bases left between them. The CDR3 loop spans 14 amino acids. Germline V CDR1 and CDR2: SNHLY, FYNNEI. As DNA, the CDR3 is TGTGCCAGCAGTGGGCGGCTAAGCACAGATACGCAGTATTTT. Protein product: CASSGRLSTDTQYF.

This chain connects TRBV2 to TRBJ2-6; D uncertain. CDR3 length equals 15 residues. From germline, CDR1 is SNHLY and CDR2 FYNNEI. Trimming stripped 2 bases from V and 3 bases from J, with 8 bases between. The CDR3 DNA is TGTGCCAGCAGTGAAAGCCGTGGTGGGGCCAACGTCCTGACTTTC. Protein sequence: CASSESRGGANVLTF.

This sequence joins TRBV5-6 and TRBJ2-5; 9 bases are a match to TRBD2. Germline V CDR1 and CDR2: SGHDT, YYEEEE. The CDR3 spans 15 residues. V gave up 7 bases and J gave up 4 bases; unmatched junction bases: 11. The CDR3 here is CASGTAGGPVETQYF. CDR3 nucleotide sequence: TGTGCCAGCGGCACTGCGGGGGGGCCCGTAGAGACCCAGTACTTC.

The rearrangement joins TRBV19 to TRBJ2-7; TRBD2 matches 14 bases. The CDR3 has 17 amino acids. The V gene end was trimmed by 6 bases and the J gene end by 3 bases; junction bases not matched to a gene: 10. Germline CDR1 and CDR2: LNHDA and SQIVND (reference sequence). The CDR3 DNA is TGTGCCAGTAGGTCGGGACTAGCGGGAGTGGCGATCTACGAGCAGTACTTC. Protein sequence: CASRSGLAGVAIYEQYF.

This clone was seen a single time. The rearrangement links TRBV4-1 to TRBJ2-6, with TRBD2 matching 13 bases. The CDR3 contains 19 residues. The trim removed 0 bases at V and 4 bases at J, leaving 6 bases unmatched. Looked up from germline, CDR1 is MGHRA and CDR2 is YSYEKL. The CDR3 sequence: CASSQDLLAGGRGANVLTF. In DNA form, the CDR3 reads TGCGCCAGCAGCCAAGATCTACTAGCGGGGGGGCGCGGGGCCAACGTCCTGACTTTC.

V is TRBV10-3 and J is TRBJ1-1, with 7 nucleotides matching TRBD1. Germline V gives CDR1 ENHRY, CDR2 SYGVKD. This CDR3 contains 16 residues. With V trimmed by 2 bases and J by 3 bases, 9 bases remained unmatched. The CDR3 region has the DNA TGTGCCATCAGTGAGGCCGCCAGGGGGGGATACACTGAAGCTTTCTTT. Translated: CAISEAARGGYTEAFF.

The chain is built from TRBV18 and TRBJ2-2; D might be TRBD1 (6 bases). Trimming cost V 2 bases and J 4 bases, with 14 bases left between them. Germline CDR1 and CDR2: KGHSH and LQKENI. The CDR3 totals 16 residues. The CDR3 is CASSPVAGVLTGELFF. The CDR3, as DNA: TGTGCCAGCTCACCAGTCGCAGGGGTCCTCACCGGGGAGCTGTTTTTT.

Only a few counts were recorded for this clone. The rearrangement uses TRBV7-2 and TRBJ2-3; D unclear. This CDR3 spans 17 amino acids. V was clipped by 5 bases and J by 2 bases, with 20 bases between them. Germline V lookup: CDR1 SGHTA, CDR2 FQGNSA. The CDR3, as DNA: TGTGCCAGCAGCCGCGCTACGCAGTCCACTTACACAGATACGCAGTATTTT. Protein: CASSRATQSTYTDTQYF.

The chain links TRBV18 to TRBJ2-3; a possible D gene is TRBD2 (5 bases). V was shortened by 1 base and J by 1 base, with 12 bases between the two germline ends. The CDR3 extends over 16 amino acids. Germline assignment: CDR1 KGHSH and CDR2 LQKENI. The CDR3 spells CASSPQLEFGTDTQYF. The CDR3 DNA follows: TGTGCCAGCTCACCACAACTAGAATTTGGCACAGATACGCAGTATTTT.

The chain combines TRBV19 with TRBJ2-6; the D gene is possibly TRBD2 (6 bases). The CDR3 totals 16 residues. V gave up 6 bases and J gave up 0 bases, with 12 bases separating them. CDR1 LNHDA and CDR2 SQIVND come from the germline V gene (reference sequence). CDR3 sequence reads: CASRLATYSGANVLTF. The CDR3 coding sequence is TGTGCCAGTAGGCTAGCGACCTACTCTGGGGCCAACGTCCTGACTTTC.

The chain is built from TRBV10-3 and TRBJ2-2; the D is unclear. The germline V and J ends were trimmed by 10 bases and 5 bases, with 11 bases remaining between them. CDR3 size: 12 residues. From germline, CDR1 is ENHRY and CDR2 SYGVKD. CDR3 loop: CATQGWTGELFF. CDR3 sequence (DNA): TGTGCCACCCAAGGTTGGACCGGGGAGCTGTTTTTT.

The sample holds one count of this clone. The chain carries TRBV19 and TRBJ2-7; a weak D match, TRBD2 (5 bases). Germline assignment: CDR1 LNHDA and CDR2 SQIVND (reference sequence). V gave up 2 bases and J gave up 7 bases, with 18 bases separating them. The length of the CDR3 is 15 residues. The DNA of the CDR3 is TGTGCCAGTAGTATATCGAGTTACGGGAATGAGGAGCAGTACTTC. Its translation is CASSISSYGNEEQYF.

V is TRBV30 and J is TRBJ2-5; TRBD2 matches at 9 bases. Gene TRBJ2-7 matches the end of the DNA better, so the J call may be wrong. Germline loops: CDR1 GTSNPN, CDR2 SVGIG (reference sequence). This CDR3 spans 15 amino acids. The CDR3 coding sequence is TGTGCCTGGAGTGTTAGGCTAGCGGGATCCTACGAGCAGTACTTC. Translated, it gives CAWSVRLAGSYEQYF.

J is TRBJ1-1 and V is TRBV18, with D perhaps matching TRBD1 (6 bases). CDR3 length equals 13 residues. In germline, CDR1 is KGHSH, CDR2 LQKENI. Trimming stripped 3 bases from V and 10 bases from J, with 15 bases between. CDR3 protein: CASSPSQGKVAFF. In DNA, the CDR3 is TGTGCCAGCTCACCGAGTCAGGGGAAGGTAGCTTTCTTT.

The chain couples TRBV13 to TRBJ2-1; perhaps D is TRBD1 or TRBD2 (5 bases each). V was pared by 5 bases and J by 7 bases, with 21 bases between. CDR3 size: 16 residues. CDR1 PRHDT and CDR2 FYEKMQ come from the germline V gene (reference sequence). CDR3 residues: CASSPRGTKGRNEQFF. The CDR3 bases are TGTGCCAGCAGCCCGCGAGGGACCAAGGGGAGAAATGAGCAGTTCTTC.

The gene calls are TRBV15 and TRBJ1-5; 10 bases are a match to TRBD1. Germline V gives CDR1 LNHNV, CDR2 YYDKDF (reference sequence). This CDR3 is 17 amino acids long. V lost 4 bases, J lost 7 bases, and 13 bases stayed unmatched. The CDR3 DNA follows: TGTGCCACCAGCAATCCCGGGACAGGGGCCCGCGCACAGCCCCAGCATTTT. It yields the protein CATSNPGTGARAQPQHF.

The V and J genes are TRBV19 and TRBJ1-6, with TRBD1 matching 11 bases. This CDR3 is 20 amino acids long. Germline trimming cut 5 bases from V and 0 bases from J; bases unmatched to any gene: 12. Germline V gene data show CDR1 as LNHDA and CDR2 as SQIVND (reference sequence). The CDR3 sequence is CASSSIRTGGRSSYNSPLHF. Written as DNA, the CDR3 is TGTGCCAGTAGTTCCATCCGGACAGGGGGCAGAAGCTCCTATAATTCACCCCTCCACTTT.

The chain combines TRBV6-6 with TRBJ2-5, with TRBD1 matching over 7 bases. The CDR3 has 14 amino acids. CDR1 is MNHNY and CDR2 is SVGAGI in the germline V gene (reference sequence). Trimming cost V 4 bases and J 7 bases; bases outside gene matches: 9. The CDR3 spells CASSWGQKIGTQYF. In nucleotides, the CDR3 is TGTGCCAGCAGTTGGGGACAGAAGATTGGGACCCAGTACTTC.

This chain links TRBV7-2 with TRBJ1-5; D remains unclear. V shed 2 bases and J shed 3 bases, with 5 bases lying between them. Germline V lookup: CDR1 SGHTA, CDR2 FQGNSA. The CDR3 is 13 residues long. Written as DNA, the CDR3 is TGTGCCAGCAGCTTAAGGAACAATCAGCCCCAGCATTTT. Its protein product is CASSLRNNQPQHF.